The clone carrying this TCR beta chain occurred a few times. Sequenced by immunoSEQ multiplex PCR; TCRdb stores in-frame clones only, minus some. The sample shows around 140,000 clones, around 78% of them seen only once. These data are taken from a study of blood T cell repertoires in COVID-19. The ends lost 1 base at V and 3 bases at J; junction bases unmatched: 20. CDR1 and CDR2 (germline): KGHSH, LQKENI. This CDR3 spans 20 amino acids. This sequence was found in a woman aged 60-75 years with acute or convalescent COVID-19. The specimen sequenced was peripheral blood. The chain uses TRBV18 and TRBJ1-1, with 7 bases that match TRBD1. CDR3 protein: CASSPQGARIPEREDTEAFF. The CDR3 DNA reads as TGTGCCAGCTCACCACAGGGGGCGCGAATCCCCGAAAGGGAGGACACTGAAGCTTTCTTT.